This T cell receptor (beta chain) was obtained from a study of somatic mutations in cytotoxic T cells in rheumatoid arthritis. As to this clone: Antigen unknown.

Germline V gene lookup returns CDR1 SGHTS and CDR2 YDEGEE. V lost 4 bases and J lost 3, with 16 bases in between. The CDR3 totals 15 residues. Generated by immunoSEQ multiplex PCR, the TCRdb table keeps only in-frame clones and is missing some. The sample shows 20,000 to 25,000 clones, about 82% of them seen only once. Findings and limits, study-wide: Some patients, about an eighth of the 65, had a largest CD8+ clone that exceeded 20% of CD8+ cells.

The sequencing input was CD8+ T cells sorted from blood. The TCR comes from a woman aged 45-60 years in good health. This chain joins TRBV5-8 and TRBJ2-5; possible D gene TRBD1, 6 bases. The CDR3 is CASSLGVGAEETQYF. The CDR3 DNA is TGTGCCAGCAGCCTCGGCGTGGGGGCGGAAGAGACCCAGTACTTC.